The rows below give T cell receptor beta chains drawn from one sample of a study of CD8 T cells in ankylosing spondylitis. TCRdb used MiXCR to reprocess the 5' RACE reads, holding one entry per CDR3 protein. The sample includes fewer than 650,000 distinct CDR3 sequences, 12% of them seen just once. The sequencing input was blood, either unsorted or a sorted T cell fraction (not recorded which). These receptors were obtained from a male donor with ankylosing spondylitis. Each CDR3 is given with its conserved first and last residue. Each record gives: J gene, clone size, D gene, V gene, CDR3 protein, CDR3 DNA. A D gene is named only where the DNA matches it firmly. Clone size is given for some rows only: seen once, a few or many times, or a class if the clone is expanded.

J gene: TRBJ2-4
clone size: few
D gene: NA
V gene: TRBV12-3/TRBV12-4
CDR3 protein: CASSFVTDQIQYF
CDR3 DNA: TGTGCCAGCAGTTTTGTGACAGATCAAATTCAGTACTTC

J gene: TRBJ2-2
clone size: few
D gene: TRBD1
V gene: TRBV5-5
CDR3 protein: CASTPTGTGGAGELFF
CDR3 DNA: TGTGCCAGCACCCCAACTGGGACAGGGGGAGCCGGGGAGCTGTTTTTT

J gene: TRBJ1-6
clone size: NA
D gene: TRBD1
V gene: TRBV20-1
CDR3 protein: CSARVGQGKVSPLHF
CDR3 DNA: TGCAGTGCTAGAGTGGGACAGGGAAAAGTTTCACCCCTCCACTTT

J gene: TRBJ1-1
clone size: NA
D gene: NA
V gene: TRBV29-1
CDR3 protein: CSVSTGLMNTEAFF
CDR3 DNA: TGCAGCGTCTCCACAGGGTTGATGAACACTGAAGCTTTCTTT

J gene: TRBJ1-5
clone size: few
D gene: NA
V gene: TRBV7-2
CDR3 protein: CASSFDIMNQPQHF
CDR3 DNA: TGTGCCAGCAGCTTCGATATCATGAATCAGCCCCAGCATTTT

J gene: TRBJ1-3
clone size: NA
D gene: NA
V gene: TRBV5-1
CDR3 protein: CASSFGTADSGNTIYF
CDR3 DNA: TGCGCCAGCAGCTTCGGGACTGCCGACTCTGGAAACACCATATATTTT

J gene: TRBJ1-6
clone size: NA
D gene: NA
V gene: TRBV12-3/TRBV12-4
CDR3 protein: CASSLGQTSASPLHF
CDR3 DNA: TGTGCCAGCAGTTTAGGGCAGACCTCTGCCTCACCCCTCCACTTT

J gene: TRBJ2-2
clone size: many
D gene: TRBD1
V gene: TRBV4-1
CDR3 protein: CASSHRQGASGELFF
CDR3 DNA: TGCGCCAGCAGCCACCGACAGGGGGCGAGCGGGGAGCTGTTTTTT

J gene: TRBJ2-4
clone size: NA
D gene: NA
V gene: TRBV12-3/TRBV12-4
CDR3 protein: CASSRSTGRNIQYF
CDR3 DNA: TGTGCCAGCAGCCGATCTACAGGGAGAAACATTCAGTACTTC

J gene: TRBJ2-5
clone size: few
D gene: TRBD1
V gene: TRBV27
CDR3 protein: CATSLGGGETQYF
CDR3 DNA: TGTGCCACCAGTTTAGGGGGCGGAGAGACCCAGTACTTC

J gene: TRBJ2-1
clone size: NA
D gene: NA
V gene: TRBV5-6
CDR3 protein: CASSFIRAGYNEQFF
CDR3 DNA: TGTGCCAGCAGCTTTATTAGGGCGGGGTACAATGAGCAGTTCTTC

J gene: TRBJ1-3
clone size: NA
D gene: NA
V gene: TRBV20-1
CDR3 protein: CSALPGLISGNTIYF
CDR3 DNA: TGCAGTGCTCTACCGGGACTGATCTCTGGAAACACCATATATTTT

J gene: TRBJ2-7
clone size: few
D gene: TRBD2
V gene: TRBV7-2
CDR3 protein: CASSVPGLAAYEQYF
CDR3 DNA: TGTGCCAGCAGCGTCCCGGGACTAGCGGCCTACGAGCAGTACTTC

J gene: TRBJ2-2
clone size: few
D gene: TRBD2
V gene: TRBV24-1
CDR3 protein: CATSDAGETGELFF
CDR3 DNA: TGTGCCACCAGTGACGCGGGAGAAACCGGGGAGCTGTTTTTT

J gene: TRBJ2-4
clone size: NA
D gene: TRBD2
V gene: TRBV13
CDR3 protein: CASREGASGRNIQYF
CDR3 DNA: TGTGCCAGCAGGGAGGGGGCTAGCGGGAGGAACATTCAGTACTTC

J gene: TRBJ2-3
clone size: NA
D gene: NA
V gene: TRBV5-1
CDR3 protein: CASTLAPGADTQYF
CDR3 DNA: TGCGCCAGCACCTTAGCGCCTGGAGCGGATACGCAGTATTTT

J gene: TRBJ2-7
clone size: NA
D gene: NA
V gene: TRBV7-9
CDR3 protein: CASSLELVWEQYF
CDR3 DNA: TGTGCCAGCAGCTTAGAACTAGTGTGGGAGCAGTACTTC